Below, 4 T cell receptor beta chains from the same sample are listed, as sequenced in a study of technical replicates of blood from several donors. The assay was immunoSEQ multiplex PCR, and TCRdb's table has in-frame clones only and misses some. The sample lists over 25,000 clones; around 90% were seen once. Specimen: PBMCs. The receptors derive from a human donor in good health. Some clones in this sample may be carry-over from other donors' samples.

V usage is TRBV4-1 and J usage is TRBJ2-7, with D unresolved. Germline V gene data show CDR1 as MGHRA and CDR2 as YSYEKL. CDR3 size: 15 residues. Trimming removed 2 bases at V and 2 bases at J, with 13 bases between. The CDR3 sequence is CASSQTGANTYEQYF. In DNA form, the CDR3 reads TGCGCCAGCAGCCAAACCGGAGCAAATACCTACGAGCAGTACTTC.

The V and J genes are TRBV12-5 and TRBJ1-5; tentative D call: TRBD1 (6 bases). Germline V gene lookup returns CDR1 LGHNT and CDR2 FRNRAP. This CDR3 spans 15 amino acids. V lost 0 bases and J lost 5, with 11 bases in between. CDR3 DNA: TGTGCTAGTGGTTTGGTACAGGGAAAGTATCAGCCCCAGCATTTT. Protein product: CASGLVQGKYQPQHF. The entire variable domain, with the rest obtained from reference TRBV12-5 and TRBJ1-5, is as follows: DARVTQTPRHKVTEMGQEVTMRCQPILGHNTVFWYRQTMMQGLELLAYFRNRAPLDDSGMPKDRFSAEMPDATLATLKIQPSEPRDSAVYFCASGLVQGKYQPQHFGDGTRLSIL.

V usage is TRBV5-6 and J usage is TRBJ1-5, with D hard to call. CDR1 SGHDT and CDR2 YYEEEE come from the germline V gene. The V and J ends lost 6 bases and 6 bases respectively, with 13 bases between them. CDR3 length equals 13 residues. CDR3 sequence: CASTNFPGQPQHF. The CDR3 bases are TGTGCCAGCACCAACTTCCCTGGTCAGCCCCAGCATTTT.

This clone was detected once. J is TRBJ2-5 and V is TRBV9; the match to TRBD2 covers 9 bases. The CDR3 has 17 amino acids. Trimming at V came to 4 bases and at J to 4 bases, leaving 14 bases not matched to a gene. In germline, CDR1 is SGDLS, CDR2 YYNGEE. In nucleotides, the CDR3 is TGTGCCAGCAGCCAGGGGCCTAGCGGGGCGCAGGGAGAGACCCAGTACTTC. Translating it yields CASSQGPSGAQGETQYF.